This TCR beta chain originates from a study of human CD8 memory T cell subsets (TCRdb year 2020). Looking at the study overall: To assess clonal relationships, the TCRbeta repertoires of stem-like (TSTEM), progenitor exhausted-like (TPEX) and effector memory CD8+ T cell subsets were compared. Six donors each provided TSTEM, TPEX and effector memory subsets, from which TCRbeta repertoires were obtained. What the work shows at the level of the full study, not this receptor alone: Based on Chao1 estimates, TSTEM subsets appeared to have greater repertoire diversity than TPEX subsets, which may reflect a broader range of specificities. Normalized Shannon-Wiener diversity was similarly high in TSTEM and TPEX subsets, while effector memory subsets were less diverse by comparison. Clonotypes were shared with effector memory cells by both stem-like subsets, but only minimal overlap was found between TSTEM and TPEX repertoires, suggesting distinct antigen spectra. Only TCRbeta chains were sequenced, and the repertoire comparisons were based on roughly six donors and tested using paired t-tests with Bonferroni correction.

Concerning this clonotype itself: What this receptor recognizes is not known.

Peripheral blood mononuclear cells were isolated from healthy donor buffy coats by density gradient separation. The study enriched total CD8+ T cells through negative magnetic separation using EasySep or MojoSort CD8+ T cell isolation kits. For each subset, total RNA was extracted using an RNeasy Mini Kit from duplicate vials of 150,000 sorted CD8+ T cells. PBMCs were used either fresh or after being cryopreserved in fetal bovine serum containing around 9.4% DMSO. CD8+ T cell subsets were sorted to purity by fluorescence-activated cell sorting on a FACSAria III. A Human TCR Profiling Kit was used to prepare UMI-labeled 5' RACE TCRbeta libraries. The same number of PCR cycles was used to prepare all TCRbeta libraries in parallel. The authors processed their data as follows. The number of functional CDR3beta clonotypes in each TCRbeta library ranged from about 2,800 to 18,000. MIGEC 1.2.9 was used for UMI extraction and consensus assembly, with at least three reads per UMI being required. MiXCR 3.0.3 was used to extract in-frame CDR3beta repertoires. Each sample was downsampled to 42,000 randomly selected UMIs before diversity metrics were calculated in VDJtools 1.2.1. For each sample pair, the repertoire overlap metrics D, R and F2 were calculated in VDJtools using the top 3,000 clones. Following reprocessing of the reads by TCRdb, the data hold one row per CDR3 protein sequence and no DNA is available. The V and J calls were determined by TCRdb, not by the authors. The sample's clone listing holds around 19,000 distinct CDR3 sequences. Roughly 5% of the sample comes from the top ten.

In the germline V gene (reference sequence), CDR1 corresponds to MNHEY and CDR2 to SMNVEV. The CDR3, cysteine through phenylalanine, is 14 amino acids long. No DNA sequence was recorded. The sequence came from a human donor in good health. The sequenced sample consisted of CD8+ T cells from PBMCs. The sequence joins TRBV27 to TRBJ2-1; the D call from TCRdb, TRBD1, cannot be confirmed without DNA. The CDR3 in this case is CASRTSDRGDEQFF.